These 3 T cell receptor beta chains were all obtained from the same sample, sequenced in a study of T cells in Graves' hyperthyroidism and ophthalmopathy (dated by TCRdb to the late 2010s). The receptor library was made with multiplex PCR. TCRdb lists the instrument as Illumina HiSeq 2000. The TCR beta CDR3 regions were amplified from the RNA transcripts. The first round of RT-PCR for the TCR CDR3 was performed with the HTBI primer set and the Qiagen OneStep RT-PCR kit. TCRdb trimmed the raw reads at Q25, called clones with MiXCR and kept productive beta chains. Entries are consolidated by CDR3 protein sequence, retaining the most common genes and DNA. In this sample the table shows approximately 510,000 distinct CDR3 sequences, 46% of which occur a single time. The leading ten clones occupy around two fifths of the sample. The sample comprised peripheral blood or thyroid tissue (not recorded which). These receptor sequences come from an adult woman with Graves' disease, either hyperthyroidism or ophthalmopathy (not recorded which).

This clonotype was counted a few times. The V gene is TRBV10-3, the J gene TRBJ1-1; tentative D call: TRBD1 (5 bases). The CDR3 loop spans 13 amino acids. In germline, CDR1 is ENHRY, CDR2 SYGVKD. V gave up 6 bases and J gave up 7 bases, with 15 bases separating them. The CDR3 loop reads CAIRLTAWNEAFF. CDR3 coding DNA: TGTGCCATCAGATTGACAGCCTGGAATGAAGCTTTCTTT.

Turning to this clonotype: One junction end disagrees with the germline gene, perhaps due to a read error. The chain links TRBV2 to TRBJ2-6, with unresolved D. The germline CDR1 and CDR2 sequences are SNHLY and FYNNEI. The CDR3 has 9 residues. CDR3 nucleotide sequence: TGTGCCAGCAGTCCCCGGATGGCTTTC. Translated: CASSPRMAF.

This clonotype was picked up many times. The chain carries TRBV10-3 and TRBJ1-6, with 12 bases aligning to TRBD1. The V segment lost 6 bases and the J segment 10 bases; nucleotides outside the gene matches: 10. The CDR3 contains 16 residues. Germline V gene lookup returns CDR1 ENHRY and CDR2 SYGVKD. The CDR3 loop is CAISTGTGGGESPLHF. The CDR3 DNA is TGTGCCATCAGCACCGGGACAGGGGGCGGAGAGTCACCCCTCCACTTT.